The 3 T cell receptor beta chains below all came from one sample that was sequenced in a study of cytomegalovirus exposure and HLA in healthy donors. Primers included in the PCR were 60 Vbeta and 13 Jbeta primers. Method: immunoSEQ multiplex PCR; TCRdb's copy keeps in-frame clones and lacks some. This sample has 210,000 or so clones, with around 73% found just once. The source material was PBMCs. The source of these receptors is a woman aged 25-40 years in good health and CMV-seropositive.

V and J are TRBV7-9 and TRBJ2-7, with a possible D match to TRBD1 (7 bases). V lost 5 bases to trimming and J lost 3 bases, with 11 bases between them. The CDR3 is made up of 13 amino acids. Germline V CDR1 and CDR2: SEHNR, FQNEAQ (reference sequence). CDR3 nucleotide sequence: TGTGCCAGCAGCCACAGGGGAGGCTACGAGCAGTACTTC. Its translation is CASSHRGGYEQYF.

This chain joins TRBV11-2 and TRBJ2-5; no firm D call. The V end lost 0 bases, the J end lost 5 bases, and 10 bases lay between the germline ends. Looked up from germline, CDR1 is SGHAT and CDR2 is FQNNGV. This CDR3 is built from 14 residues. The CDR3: CASSLDPGGETQYF. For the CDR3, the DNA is TGTGCCAGCAGCTTAGATCCGGGTGGTGAGACCCAGTACTTC.

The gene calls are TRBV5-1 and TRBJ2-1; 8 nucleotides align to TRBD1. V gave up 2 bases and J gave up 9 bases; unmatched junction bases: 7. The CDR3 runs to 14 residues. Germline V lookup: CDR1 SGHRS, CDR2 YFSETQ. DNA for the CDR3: TGCGCCAGCAGCTTCGGACAGGGTTATAGTGAGCAGTTCTTC. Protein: CASSFGQGYSEQFF.